This entry lists 23 T cell receptor beta chains sequenced from one sample in a study of T cells in Graves' hyperthyroidism and ophthalmopathy. RNA transcripts gave rise to amplified TCR beta CDR3 regions. First-round RT-PCR with HTBI primers amplified the TCR CDR3 region. MiXCR was run by TCRdb on the multiplex PCR reads, yielding one entry per CDR3 protein. Of 250,000 to 300,000 distinct CDR3 sequences in the sample, approximately 17% were seen once. The sample consisted of blood. The receptors here all came from a woman aged 55-70 years with Graves' ophthalmopathy.

This clonotype was seen at least ten times. V gene TRBV6-2 or TRBV6-3 combines with J gene TRBJ2-3; 7 nucleotides match TRBD2. Germline V gene sequence: CDR1 MNHEY, CDR2 SVGEGT. J lost 3 bases, V lost 6 bases, and 9 bases had no gene match. This CDR3 region has 15 residues. CDR3 amino acids: CASSDTSVRTDTQYF. The CDR3 DNA is TGTGCCAGCAGCGATACTAGCGTAAGAACAGATACGCAGTATTTT.

This clonotype occurred many times. The rearrangement joins TRBV28 to TRBJ2-1, with 9 bases matching TRBD2. CDR3 length: 16 amino acids. V shed 1 base, J shed 6 bases, and the junction held 7 bases outside the gene matches. CDR1 and CDR2 (germline): MDHEN, SYDVKM. The CDR3 sequence: CASSLSSGTQGNEQFF. Written as DNA, the CDR3 is TGTGCCAGCAGTTTATCTAGCGGGACTCAAGGCAATGAGCAGTTCTTC. Using reference TRBV28 and TRBJ2-1 for the parts outside the CDR3, the full variable domain is DVKVTQSSRYLVKRTGEKVFLECVQDMDHENMFWYRQDPGLGLRLIYFSYDVKMKEKGDIPEGYSVSREKKERFSLILESASTNQTSMYLCASSLSSGTQGNEQFFGPGTRLTVL.

For this clonotype: A read error is possible here, since a much larger clone lies one base away. This chain uses TRBV29-1 with TRBJ2-1; possibly TRBD1 for D (6 bases). The CDR3 is 15 amino acids. Germline CDR1 and CDR2: SQVTM and ANQGSEA. V was pared by 4 bases and J by 4 bases, with 17 bases between. The DNA of the CDR3 is TGCAGCGTTGGAGCCGAGTACAGGGTTTACAATGAGCAGTTCTTC. The encoded protein is CSVGAEYRVYNEQFF.

This clonotype was detected many times. The rearrangement uses TRBV10-3 and TRBJ2-5; 10 bases are a match to TRBD1. This CDR3 has 15 amino acids. The V gene's germline CDR1 is ENHRY and CDR2 SYGVKD. The trim removed 3 bases at V and 5 bases at J, leaving 6 bases unmatched. CDR3 bases: TGTGCCATCAGTGATGGGACAGGGGTTGTGGAGACCCAGTACTTC. Amino acids: CAISDGTGVVETQYF.

This clonotype has more than one count but fewer than ten. CDR3 loop: CSVASYRDYQETQYF. CDR3 nucleotide sequence: TGCAGCGTTGCTTCCTATCGGGACTATCAAGAGACCCAGTACTTC. The rearrangement links TRBV29-1 to TRBJ2-5, with 7 bases that match TRBD2. The trim removed 4 bases at V and 2 bases at J, leaving 10 bases unmatched. The CDR3 spans 15 residues. CDR1 SQVTM and CDR2 ANQGSEA come from the germline V gene.

This clonotype was seen at least ten times. The chain has TRBV7-6 and TRBJ2-1; 13 nucleotides agree with TRBD2. The trim removed 1 base at V and 2 bases at J, leaving 5 bases unmatched. The germline V gene has CDR1 SGHVS and CDR2 FNYEAQ. The CDR3 consists of 18 residues. The CDR3 DNA follows: TGTGCCAGCAGCTTAGGACTAGCGGGGGGAAGTCCCTACAATGAGCAGTTCTTC. Its protein is CASSLGLAGGSPYNEQFF.

This clonotype has at least ten counts. This chain uses TRBV28 with TRBJ1-2, with TRBD1 matching over 8 bases. In germline, CDR1 is MDHEN, CDR2 SYDVKM. With V trimmed by 3 bases and J by 3 bases, 15 bases remained unmatched. The CDR3 is 18 residues long. The CDR3 DNA is TGTGCCAGCAGTTTTACGGCTTGGTGGGAACAGGGGGACTATGGCTACACCTTC. It yields the protein CASSFTAWWEQGDYGYTF.

This chain joins TRBV5-1 and TRBJ2-5; a weak D match, TRBD1 (6 bases). This CDR3 region has 15 residues. Germline CDR1 and CDR2: SGHRS and YFSETQ. V was cut by 1 base and J by 4 bases, with 14 bases left in between. CDR3 DNA sequence: TGCGCCAGCAGCTTGAATCTACAGGGTAGAGAGACCCAGTACTTC. Translated, it gives CASSLNLQGRETQYF.

This clonotype was picked up one time. The V gene is TRBV24-1, the J gene TRBJ2-7, with D unclear. The V end lost 7 bases, the J end lost 4 bases, and 10 bases lay between the germline ends. CDR3 length: 12 amino acids. Germline V lookup: CDR1 KGHDR, CDR2 SFDVKD. CDR3 sequence: CATSPGGYEQYF. CDR3 nucleotide sequence: TGTGCCACCAGCCCCGGCGGTTACGAGCAGTACTTC.

V gene TRBV6-1 combines with J gene TRBJ2-7; tentative D call: TRBD1 (5 bases). Germline loops: CDR1 MNHNS, CDR2 SASEGT. Trimming pared 7 bases from V and 5 bases from J, leaving 15 bases between. The CDR3 spans 13 residues. The DNA of the CDR3 is TGTGCCAGCACAGGGCCCAATGAGGACGAGCAGTACTTC. Translation: CASTGPNEDEQYF.

This rearrangement joins TRBV4-1 to TRBJ2-7; D gene uncertain. This CDR3 spans 14 amino acids. Trimming shortened V by 4 bases and J by 3 bases, and 13 bases separated the two germline ends. CDR1 is MGHRA, CDR2 YSYEKL, per germline. CDR3: CASSPGRVNYEQYF. As DNA, the CDR3 is TGCGCCAGCAGCCCCGGACGGGTAAACTACGAGCAGTACTTC.

This clonotype was picked up many times. The chain couples TRBV5-1 to TRBJ2-7, with TRBD1 identical over 7 bases. The CDR3 covers 14 residues. Germline CDR1 and CDR2: SGHRS and YFSETQ. V shed 4 bases and J 3 bases; nucleotides not matched to a gene: 7. CDR3 residues: CASSPNRGNYEQYF. The CDR3 region has the DNA TGCGCCAGCAGCCCAAACAGGGGCAACTACGAGCAGTACTTC.

This clonotype was seen repeatedly, ten times or more. This chain links TRBV12-3 or TRBV12-4 with TRBJ2-1, with 7 nucleotides matching TRBD2. This CDR3 is built from 15 residues. After removal of 6 bases from V and 1 base from J, the junction contained 6 bases not matched to a gene. CDR3 residues: CASSRLARSYNEQFF. The CDR3 bases are TGTGCCAGCAGCCGACTAGCACGTTCCTACAATGAGCAGTTCTTC.

This sequence joins TRBV6-5 and TRBJ2-2; D might be TRBD1 (5 bases). Germline V gene data show CDR1 as MNHEY and CDR2 as SVGAGI. With 2 bases removed from V and 2 bases from J, the gap between germline ends came to 6 bases. The CDR3 has 14 residues. CDR3 sequence (DNA): TGTGCCAGCAGTTACACAGGCAACACCGGGGAGCTGTTTTTT. Protein product: CASSYTGNTGELFF.

There are many counts of this clonotype. The J gene is TRBJ1-2, the V gene TRBV6-1, with D hard to call. Trimming pared 5 bases from V and 1 base from J, leaving 11 bases between. This CDR3 is built from 14 residues. Germline loops: CDR1 MNHNS, CDR2 SASEGT. CDR3 sequence reads: CASSLTQLNYGYTF. CDR3 sequence (DNA): TGTGCCAGCAGTCTAACACAGCTTAACTATGGCTACACCTTC.

This clonotype was seen only a few times. The chain combines TRBV7-3 with TRBJ2-5; a weak D match, TRBD2 (5 bases). The CDR3 covers 14 residues. CDR1 is SGHTA and CDR2 is FQGTGA in the germline V gene. Trimming left V 2 bases short and J 5 bases short, with 12 bases between. The DNA of the CDR3 is TGTGCCAGCAGCTTAGAGGGAGCGGAGGAGACCCAGTACTTC. It is translated as CASSLEGAEETQYF.

This clonotype was counted only a few times. This chain uses TRBV29-1 with TRBJ2-1; D call uncertain. Germline V gene lookup returns CDR1 SQVTM and CDR2 ANQGSEA. V lost 2 bases and J lost 9, with 5 bases in between. The CDR3 totals 10 residues. DNA of the CDR3: TGCAGCGTTGAAATGGCTGAGCAGTTCTTC. Translating gives CSVEMAEQFF.

This clonotype was counted many times. The chain employs TRBV7-3 and TRBJ2-2, with D possibly being TRBD2 (5 bases). The CDR3 extends over 13 amino acids. Trimming left V 11 bases short and J 7 bases short, with 17 bases between. CDR1 SGHTA and CDR2 FQGTGA come from the germline V gene. The CDR3 nucleotides are TGTGCCTCACGGCGGGTAGCAGGCGGGGAGCTGTTTTTT. Protein: CASRRVAGGELFF.

The rearrangement uses TRBV6-1 and TRBJ1-2; the D is unclear. The CDR3 has 13 amino acids. Germline V CDR1 and CDR2: MNHNS, SASEGT. The ends were cut back, 3 bases at V and 2 bases at J, with 7 bases in the middle. In DNA, the CDR3 is TGTGCCAGCAGTGAGATGGAGAACTATGGCTACACCTTC. Translated, it gives CASSEMENYGYTF.

This chain uses TRBV19 with TRBJ1-5; the D gene is possibly TRBD1 (5 bases). This CDR3 contains 11 residues. V dropped 6 bases and J dropped 5 bases, with 5 bases sitting between them. Germline lookup yields CDR1 LNHDA and CDR2 SQIVND (reference sequence). CDR3 protein: CASRGDQPQHF. Here the CDR3 DNA reads TGTGCCAGTAGGGGGGATCAGCCCCAGCATTTT.

The V call is TRBV7-2, the J call TRBJ2-3; D ambiguous. The CDR3 totals 15 residues. CDR1 is SGHTA and CDR2 is FQGNSA in the germline V gene. Trimming stripped 2 bases from V and 3 bases from J, with 12 bases between. In nucleotides, the CDR3 is TGTGCCAGCAGCTTACCAGGTGAAAGGACAGATACGCAGTATTTT. The encoded protein is CASSLPGERTDTQYF.

The rearrangement links TRBV4-3 to TRBJ1-3; D gene ambiguous. V was pared by 0 bases and J by 0 bases, with 9 bases between. The CDR3 runs 16 residues. Germline values: CDR1 LGHNA, CDR2 YSLEER. CDR3 DNA sequence: TGCGCCAGCAGCCAAGATCCCGGGGTCTCTGGAAACACCATATATTTT. Its translation is CASSQDPGVSGNTIYF.

This clonotype was seen ten or more times. V usage is TRBV27 and J usage is TRBJ2-5, with D possibly matching TRBD1 (5 bases). The V end lost 4 bases, the J end lost 4 bases, and 13 bases lay between the germline ends. Germline CDR1 is MNHEY and CDR2 is SMNVEV (reference sequence). CDR3 length: 14 residues. The CDR3 reads CASSSGAVIETQYF. The CDR3 DNA reads TGTGCCAGCAGTTCTGGGGCGGTAATAGAGACCCAGTACTTC.